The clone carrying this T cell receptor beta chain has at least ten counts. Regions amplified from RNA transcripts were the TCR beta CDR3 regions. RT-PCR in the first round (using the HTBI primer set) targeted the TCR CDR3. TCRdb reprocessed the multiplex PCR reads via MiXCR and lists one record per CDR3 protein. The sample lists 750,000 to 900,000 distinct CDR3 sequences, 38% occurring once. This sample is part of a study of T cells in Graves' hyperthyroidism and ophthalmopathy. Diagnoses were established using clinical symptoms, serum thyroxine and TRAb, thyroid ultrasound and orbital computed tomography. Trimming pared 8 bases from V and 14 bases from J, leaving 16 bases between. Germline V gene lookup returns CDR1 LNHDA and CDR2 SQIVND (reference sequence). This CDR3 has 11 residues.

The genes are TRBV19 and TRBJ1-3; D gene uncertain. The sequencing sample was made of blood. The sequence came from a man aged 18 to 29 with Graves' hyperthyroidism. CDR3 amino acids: CASGGTVFVYF. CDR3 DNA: TGTGCCAGTGGTGGAACGGTGTTCGTATATTTT. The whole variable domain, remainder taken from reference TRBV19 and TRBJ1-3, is DGGITQSPKYLFRKEGQNVTLSCEQNLNHDAMYWYRQDPGQGLRLIYYSQIVNDFQKGDIAEGYSVSREKKESFPLTVTSAQKNPTAFYLCASGGTVFVYFGEGSWLTVV.